This TCR beta chain was recorded in a study of memory CD4+ T cells and cytomegalovirus serostatus. Study as a whole: Donors were healthy Belgian adults, 10 or so CMV seropositive and 20 to 25 seronegative.

Clones were read by immunoSEQ multiplex PCR, and TCRdb kept only the in-frame ones, dropping some. The sample has 54,000 or so clones, approximately 78% seen once. Single viable CD3+CD4+CD8-CD45RO+ cells were sorted as the memory CD4+ T cells. After thawing, CD4+ T cells were positively selected. Germline trimming cut 5 bases from V and 3 bases from J; bases unmatched to any gene: 4. The CDR3 contains 15 residues. CDR1 is SGHAT and CDR2 is FQNNGV in the germline V gene. Sequenced sample: memory CD4+ T cells from blood. The sequence was obtained from an adult in good health and CMV-seronegative. V gene TRBV11-2 combines with J gene TRBJ1-3; 10 bases map to TRBD1. The CDR3 loop is CASSTGQGDGNTIYF. CDR3 DNA sequence: TGTGCCAGCAGCACCGGACAGGGGGATGGAAACACCATATATTTT.